These 7 T cell receptor beta chains were all obtained from the same sample, sequenced in a study of T cell responses to AZD1222 COVID-19 vaccine. Assay used: immunoSEQ multiplex PCR; TCRdb lists only in-frame clones, some missing. The sample lists around 46,000 clones, around 89% occurring once. The specimen comprised peripheral blood, sampled 28 days after the second AZD1222 dose. The receptors come from an adult who received the AZD1222 COVID-19 vaccine.

The CDR3 nucleotides read TGTGCCATCAGTGAGTCAAGGTCAGACACTAACTATGGCTACACCTTC. This encodes CAISESRSDTNYGYTF. The chain couples TRBV10-3 to TRBJ1-2; D uncertain. CDR3 size: 16 residues. V was trimmed by 0 bases and J by 0 bases, leaving 11 bases between them. Germline values: CDR1 ENHRY, CDR2 SYGVKD.

V and J are TRBV3-1 (or the pseudogene TRBV3-2) and TRBJ1-1, with 9 bases aligning to TRBD1. The CDR3 has 18 residues. J was trimmed by 3 bases and V by 2 bases; bases with no gene match: 13. In germline, CDR1 is LGHDT, CDR2 YNNKEL (reference sequence). CDR3 bases: TGTGCCAGCAGCCAACGTCTACCTAACAGGGGGCCGGACACTGAAGCTTTCTTT. Translation: CASSQRLPNRGPDTEAFF.

This chain links TRBV21-1 with TRBJ2-2; the table gives TRBD1 as D, unverified against the DNA. TRBV21-1 is reported as a pseudogene. This CDR3 contains 14 residues. The CDR3 nucleotides are TGTGCCAGCAGCAAACAGGGCTATTCCGGGGAGCTGTTTTTT. Protein product: CASSKQGYSGELFF.

The CDR3 DNA follows: TGCGCCAGCAGATTAGCGGGGGGGCTGGATACGCAGTATTTT. Protein sequence: CASRLAGGLDTQYF. This rearrangement joins TRBV10-2 to TRBJ2-3; 11 bases match TRBD2. The CDR3 loop spans 14 amino acids. Trimming removed 6 bases from V and 6 bases from J; junction bases left unmatched: 5. CDR1 and CDR2 (germline): WSHSY, SAAADI.

The CDR3 DNA is TGTGCCAGCAGCTTAGGGTCCGTAGGCTCTGGAAACACCATATATTTT. This codes for CASSLGSVGSGNTIYF. This sequence joins TRBV7-2 and TRBJ1-3; D gene ambiguous. From germline, CDR1 is SGHTA and CDR2 FQGNSA. CDR3 length: 16 residues. Trimming stripped 1 base from V and 0 bases from J, with 10 bases between.

This chain links TRBV18 with TRBJ1-4; D is unclear. The germline CDR1 and CDR2 sequences are KGHSH and LQKENI. V lost 3 bases, J lost 0 bases, and 5 bases lay in between. The CDR3 is 14 amino acids. The CDR3 spells CASSPPSTNEKLFF. As DNA, the CDR3 is TGTGCCAGCTCACCCCCTTCAACTAATGAAAAACTGTTTTTT.

This chain links TRBV2 with TRBJ1-4; no firm D call. Germline V gene lookup returns CDR1 SNHLY and CDR2 FYNNEI. Trimming removed 6 bases from V and 0 bases from J, with 8 bases in between. The CDR3 runs to 14 residues. CDR3 protein: CASRLSATNEKLFF. CDR3 DNA: TGTGCCAGCAGGTTAAGTGCAACTAATGAAAAACTGTTTTTT.